This paragraph reports one T cell receptor (beta chain). The target antigen is unknown. The sample belongs to a study of cytomegalovirus exposure and HLA in healthy donors. An approximately 120-subject validation cohort, separate from the approximately 720-subject first cohort, supplied the donors. The assay was immunoSEQ multiplex PCR, and TCRdb's table has in-frame clones only and misses some. In the table there are tens of thousands of clones, about 97% of which are singletons. Study-wide results and caveats: Reports described diagnosis of cytomegalovirus status by the classifier as highly specific and sensitive. The authors listed 150 to 200 TCR beta chains as cytomegalovirus-associated.

The sample was PBMCs. The sequence derives from a man between 25 and 39 years old in good health and CMV-seropositive.

CDR3 sequence: CASSVVWEDTQYF. CDR3 nucleotide sequence: TGTGCCAGCAGCGTAGTGTGGGAGGATACGCAGTATTTT. This chain connects TRBV9 to TRBJ2-3, with a tentative D call TRBD2 (5 bases). This CDR3 is 13 amino acids long. The ends were cut back, 0 bases at V and 6 bases at J, with 8 bases in the middle. Germline CDR1 reads SGDLS; CDR2 reads YYNGEE.